The 11 T cell receptor beta chains in this list originate from one sample, sequenced in a study of T cell responses to AZD1222 COVID-19 vaccine. Assay: immunoSEQ multiplex PCR; the TCRdb copy retains only in-frame clones and omits some. The table lists around 100,000 clones, about 89% of them singletons. The source was peripheral blood, collected on day 0 of MenACWY control vaccination. Receptor source: an adult in good health.

This clone was observed a handful of times. This chain links TRBV29-1 with TRBJ1-2; TRBD1 matches at 7 bases. V lost 7 bases to trimming and J lost 6 bases; unmatched junction nucleotides: 14. The CDR3 runs to 14 residues. Germline CDR1 and CDR2: SQVTM and ANQGSEA. CDR3 in amino acids: CSGYLLQGGDGYTF. The CDR3 DNA follows: TGCAGCGGCTACCTCCTGCAGGGGGGGGATGGCTACACCTTC.

V gene TRBV18 combines with J gene TRBJ2-7; 9 bases match TRBD1. This CDR3 is built from 15 residues. J gave up 2 bases and V 4 bases, and 6 bases lay outside the gene matches. Germline-derived CDR1 and CDR2 are KGHSH and LQKENI. The CDR3 reads CASSRPGQGAYEQYF. CDR3 sequence (DNA): TGTGCCAGCTCACGTCCGGGACAGGGTGCCTACGAGCAGTACTTC.

This clone was detected only once. The chain recombines TRBV5-1 with TRBJ1-2, with D possibly matching TRBD1 (5 bases). The germline CDR1 and CDR2 sequences are SGHRS and YFSETQ. The CDR3 has 13 amino acids. The germline V and J ends were trimmed by 3 bases and 8 bases, with 14 bases remaining between them. Here the CDR3 reads CASSSDTARGYTF. CDR3 coding DNA: TGCGCCAGCAGCTCGGACACCGCCCGCGGCTACACCTTC.

This chain connects TRBV11-2 to TRBJ1-1, with D possibly TRBD1 on 6 matching bases. Germline CDR1 reads SGHAT; CDR2 reads FQNNGV. The V gene lost 7 bases and the J gene lost 1 base, with 13 bases spanning the gap. The CDR3 spans 14 residues. CDR3 protein: CASTRGHWNTEAFF. DNA for the CDR3: TGTGCCAGCACCAGGGGACACTGGAACACTGAAGCTTTCTTT.

This clone was observed a handful of times. This rearrangement joins TRBV6-2 or TRBV6-3 to TRBJ2-2; the match to TRBD2 covers 9 bases. CDR1 is MNHEY and CDR2 is SVGEGT in the germline V gene. The CDR3 length is 17 residues. The junction had 6 bases not matched to a gene; V was cut back by 4 bases and J by 0 bases. The CDR3 region is CASSSIRLAANTGELFF. The CDR3 coding sequence is TGTGCCAGCAGTTCGATACGACTAGCGGCGAACACCGGGGAGCTGTTTTTT.

The V gene is TRBV10-3, the J gene TRBJ1-5; weak D call: TRBD1 (5 bases). From germline, CDR1 is ENHRY and CDR2 SYGVKD. Trimming removed 6 bases at V and 1 base at J, with 10 bases between. This CDR3 contains 14 residues. This CDR3 is CAISQDISNQPQHF. The CDR3 DNA reads TGTGCCATCAGCCAGGACATAAGCAATCAGCCCCAGCATTTT.

V and J are TRBV30 and TRBJ2-7, with D possibly being TRBD1 (5 bases). This CDR3 spans 12 amino acids. With 8 bases removed from V and 7 bases from J, the gap between germline ends came to 18 bases. CDR1 GTSNPN and CDR2 SVGIG come from the germline V gene (reference sequence). For the CDR3, the DNA is TGTGCCCTCATAGGGGATCCTTGGGAGCAGTACTTC. Translating gives CALIGDPWEQYF. Full variable domain (remainder filled in from reference TRBV30 and TRBJ2-7): SQTIHQWPATLVQPVGSPLSLECTVEGTSNPNLYWYRQAAGRGLQLLFYSVGIGQISSEVPQNLSASRPQDRQFILSSKKLLLSDSGFYLCALIGDPWEQYFGPGTRLTVT.

J is TRBJ2-2 and V is TRBV9; 12 nucleotides match TRBD2. The CDR3 length is 18 residues. V was clipped by 2 bases and J by 2 bases; unmatched bases: 7. Germline lookup yields CDR1 SGDLS and CDR2 YYNGEE. This CDR3 reads CASSVSPSGGANTGELFF. CDR3 in DNA: TGTGCCAGCAGCGTTTCCCCTAGCGGGGGGGCCAACACCGGGGAGCTGTTTTTT.

This chain joins TRBV28 and TRBJ1-1; no reliable D call. The CDR3 runs 12 residues. Germline V CDR1 and CDR2: MDHEN, SYDVKM. The V gene lost 7 bases and the J gene lost 1 base, with 7 bases spanning the gap. CDR3 sequence (DNA): TGTGCCAGCAAAACAGCGAACACTGAAGCTTTCTTT. This sequence encodes CASKTANTEAFF.

The rearrangement joins TRBV9 to TRBJ2-7, with TRBD2 matching over 9 bases. CDR1 SGDLS and CDR2 YYNGEE come from the germline V gene. This CDR3 comprises 15 residues. Germline trimming cut 0 bases from V and 0 bases from J; bases unmatched to any gene: 1. CDR3 DNA sequence: TGTGCCAGCAGCGTAGCAGCGGGGGGCTCCTACGAGCAGTACTTC. Translated: CASSVAAGGSYEQYF.

The chain is built from TRBV5-1 and TRBJ2-1; TRBD2 agrees at 12 bases. This CDR3 contains 16 residues. The trim removed 4 bases at V and 7 bases at J, leaving 9 bases unmatched. CDR1 is SGHRS and CDR2 is YFSETQ in the germline V gene. The CDR3 here is CASSAASGGAWNEQFF. In DNA, the CDR3 is TGCGCCAGCAGCGCCGCTAGCGGGGGGGCATGGAATGAGCAGTTCTTC.